This section outlines one T cell receptor (beta chain) sequence together with its context. The antigen is not known. The CDR3 has 15 amino acids. Germline CDR1 and CDR2: LGHNA and YNFKEQ. Trimming pared 0 bases from V and 2 bases from J, leaving 11 bases between. This sample is part of a study of OX40 agonist ivuxolimab in advanced cancers. Whole-study context: Partial responses were recorded for three patients, including one with hepatocellular carcinoma and two with cutaneous melanoma.

Only in-frame clones appear in the TCRdb table, and some are missing; sequencing was by immunoSEQ multiplex PCR. Of tens of thousands of clones in the sample, approximately 85% were seen once. Study-level findings and limits: More expanded clones were found, on average, in CD8+ than in CD4+ T cells. Low normalized clonal expansion also occurred in some nonresponding patients.

The sequence was collected from an adult with an advanced solid tumor such as melanoma, head and neck, liver or kidney cancer. Sequencing was performed on CD4+ or CD8+ T cells sorted from blood, taken in a trial of the OX40 agonist ivuxolimab. The V call is TRBV4-2, the J call TRBJ2-7; D gene ambiguous. CDR3 sequence reads: CASSQDQARPYEQYF. CDR3 nucleotides: TGTGCCAGCAGCCAAGATCAAGCGAGGCCCTACGAGCAGTACTTC.